At least ten counts were recorded for the clone carrying this T cell receptor beta chain. Its antigen is not known. The study ran its PCR with 60 Vbeta and 13 Jbeta primers. TCRdb keeps only in-frame clones here, not all; method: immunoSEQ multiplex PCR. The sample has about 120,000 clones, over 60% seen once. This sample stems from a study of cytomegalovirus exposure and HLA in healthy donors. Study results and caveats: Three CMV-associated chains proved CMV antigen-specific in vitro. A later analysis showed that HLA-associated TCR beta chains had undergone more clonal expansion than equally common others.

Trimming removed 5 bases from V and 3 bases from J, with 4 bases in between. CDR3 length: 12 residues. Per the germline V gene, CDR1 is SEHNR and CDR2 is FQNEAQ (reference sequence). The rearrangement uses TRBV7-9 and TRBJ2-2; D call uncertain. The TCR sequence derives from a woman in her twenties or thirties in good health and CMV-seropositive. Sequenced: PBMCs. The CDR3 DNA reads TGTGCCAGCAGCCTTTACACCGGGGAGCTGTTTTTT. This sequence encodes CASSLYTGELFF. Full variable domain (remainder filled in from reference TRBV7-9 and TRBJ2-2): DTGVSQNPRHKITKRGQNVTFRCDPISEHNRLYWYRQTLGQGPEFLTYFQNEAQLEKSRLLSDRFSAERPKGSFSTLEIQRTEQGDSAMYLCASSLYTGELFFGEGSRLTVL.